The clone carrying this TCR beta chain was detected ten times or more. The CDR3 consists of 17 residues. The germline V gene has CDR1 SGHDN and CDR2 FVKESK. V lost 2 bases, J lost 0 bases, and 3 bases stayed unmatched. The sorted libraries took 850,000 to 1,000,000 CD4+ or CD8+ T cells. A single record per CDR3 protein comes from TCRdb applying MiXCR to the 5' RACE reads. The table includes over 45,000 distinct CDR3 sequences, 3% to 4.5% detected once. This sample was included in a study of neurological immune-mediated disorders. The sequenced material came from CD4+ T cells from blood. J is TRBJ2-1 and V is TRBV14; TRBD2 agrees at 11 bases. This clonotype was obtained from a woman aged 40 to 49 with multiple sclerosis. The CDR3 DNA sequence: TGTGCCAGCAGCCAACCGGGACTAGCGGTCTCCTACAATGAGCAGTTCTTC. Its protein product is CASSQPGLAVSYNEQFF. Full variable domain (rest looked up from reference TRBV14 and TRBJ2-1): EAGVTQFPSHSVIEKGQTVTLRCDPISGHDNLYWYRRVMGKEIKFLLHFVKESKQDESGMPNNRFLAERTGGTYSTLKVQPAELEDSGVYFCASSQPGLAVSYNEQFFGPGTRLTVL.